One TCR beta chain is described in this entry. This entry comes from a study of blood T cell repertoires in COVID-19. The wider study: T cells, B-cell-depleted T cells, or PBMCs supplied cDNA or gDNA.

J lost 8 bases, V lost 4 bases, and 3 bases had no gene match. The CDR3 runs 13 residues. CDR1 and CDR2 (germline): SGHNT, YYREEE (reference sequence). Some clones are missing from TCRdb's copy, which holds only in-frame ones; the method was immunoSEQ multiplex PCR. The profile shows approximately 26,000 clones, 85% to 90% of them singletons. The V gene is TRBV5-4, the J gene TRBJ1-6; 7 bases fit TRBD1. The sample taken for sequencing was peripheral blood. This TCR was sampled from a woman between 55 and 75 years old with active COVID-19. The CDR3 coding sequence is TGTGCCAGCAGCACAGGGGAGGATTCACCCCTCCACTTT. Its translation is CASSTGEDSPLHF.